The 22 T cell receptor beta chains presented below share a single source sample, sequenced in a study of blood T cell repertoires in COVID-19. Assay: immunoSEQ multiplex PCR; the TCRdb copy retains only in-frame clones and omits some. The sample consists of about 150,000 clones, 75% to 85% of them appearing once. Sequencing was performed on peripheral blood. These receptors all come from a woman between 50 and 59 years old with acute or convalescent COVID-19.

With respect to this clone: This same CDR3 is encoded by further DNA sequences in the sample. The V gene is TRBV5-5, the J gene TRBJ1-5; D possibly corresponds to TRBD1 (6 bases). Looked up from germline, CDR1 is SGHKS and CDR2 is YYEKEE (reference sequence). V lost 0 bases and J 0 bases, leaving 10 bases between the germline ends. There are 16 residues in the CDR3. The CDR3 DNA reads TGTGCCAGCAGCTTGGTAGGGGGGGATAGCAATCAGCCCCAGCATTTT. The encoded protein is CASSLVGGDSNQPQHF.

The chain recombines TRBV6-2 or TRBV6-3 with TRBJ2-2; 8 nucleotides agree with TRBD2. The germline CDR1 and CDR2 sequences are MNHEY and SVGEGT. V lost 0 bases, J lost 4 bases, and 10 bases stayed unmatched. This CDR3 has 18 residues. The CDR3 DNA reads as TGTGCCAGCAGTTACTCGATCTTCGGGACTAGGGGCACCGGGGAGCTGTTTTTT. Translating it yields CASSYSIFGTRGTGELFF.

The chain carries TRBV6-6 and TRBJ1-3; D might be TRBD1 (5 bases). The CDR3 has 15 amino acids. Looked up from germline, CDR1 is MNHNY and CDR2 is SVGAGI (reference sequence). V was shortened by 6 bases and J by 0 bases, with 12 bases between the two germline ends. CDR3 in DNA: TGTGCCAGCAGCTTCGACAGTCTCTCTGGAAACACCATATATTTT. Translation: CASSFDSLSGNTIYF.

This clone was seen only once. The rearrangement joins TRBV27 to TRBJ2-7; 8 bases fit TRBD1. The junction had 8 bases not matched to a gene; V was cut back by 3 bases and J by 1 base. The germline gives CDR1 MNHEY, CDR2 SMNVEV (reference sequence). CDR3 length: 16 residues. CDR3 in amino acids: CASSFQGAGVSYEQYF. The CDR3 DNA follows: TGTGCCAGCAGTTTCCAGGGGGCAGGAGTATCCTACGAGCAGTACTTC.

The chain uses TRBV6-2 or TRBV6-3 and TRBJ1-6; a weak D match, TRBD1 (5 bases). The CDR3 sequence is 14 residues long. Germline V gene data show CDR1 as MNHEY and CDR2 as SVGEGT. Trimming removed 6 bases from V and 10 bases from J, with 16 bases in between. The CDR3 nucleotides are TGTGCCAGCAGCCTCTCGACCGGGGGATCACCCCTCCACTTT. Encoded protein: CASSLSTGGSPLHF.

V is TRBV30 and J is TRBJ1-6; a weak D match, TRBD1 (6 bases). The CDR3 runs to 13 residues. Trimming stripped 5 bases from V and 8 bases from J, with 13 bases between. Germline assignment: CDR1 GTSNPN and CDR2 SVGIG (reference sequence). The CDR3 loop is CAWCLQGHSPLHF. The CDR3 nucleotides read TGTGCCTGGTGCTTACAGGGTCATTCACCCCTCCACTTT. Full variable domain (rest looked up from reference TRBV30 and TRBJ1-6): SQTIHQWPATLVQPVGSPLSLECTVEGTSNPNLYWYRQAAGRGLQLLFYSVGIGQISSEVPQNLSASRPQDRQFILSSKKLLLSDSGFYLCAWCLQGHSPLHFGNGTRLTVT.

The chain joins TRBV19 to TRBJ1-5; 7 bases are a match to TRBD1. CDR1 is LNHDA, CDR2 SQIVND, per germline (reference sequence). The CDR3 totals 16 residues. The V gene end was trimmed by 2 bases and the J gene end by 0 bases; junction bases not matched to a gene: 4. CDR3 nucleotide sequence: TGTGCCAGTAGTATAATAGGGGGCTATAGCAATCAGCCCCAGCATTTT. The encoded protein is CASSIIGGYSNQPQHF.

The CDR3 DNA sequence: TGTGCCAGCAGCTCGCCCCAAGGACAGGGCAATGAGCAGTTCTTC. Its translation is CASSSPQGQGNEQFF. The genes are TRBV7-9 and TRBJ2-1; 8 bases align to TRBD1. There are 15 residues in the CDR3. The trim removed 4 bases at V and 6 bases at J, leaving 8 bases unmatched. Germline V lookup: CDR1 SEHNR, CDR2 FQNEAQ (reference sequence).

The chain joins TRBV11-2 to TRBJ1-1, with a tentative D call TRBD1 (5 bases). Germline values: CDR1 SGHAT, CDR2 FQNNGV. This CDR3 is built from 11 residues. V dropped 6 bases and J dropped 5 bases, with 7 bases sitting between them. The CDR3, as DNA: TGTGCCAGCAGGAAGGGGACTGAAGCTTTCTTT. This gives the protein CASRKGTEAFF.

This clone has only one observation. The chain links TRBV29-1 to TRBJ1-1, with 9 bases fitting TRBD1. Germline loops: CDR1 SQVTM, CDR2 ANQGSEA. Trimming at V came to 6 bases and at J to 3 bases, leaving 5 bases not matched to a gene. The CDR3 extends over 13 amino acids. CDR3 sequence reads: CSVGRTGDTEAFF. In nucleotides, the CDR3 is TGCAGCGTAGGGAGGACAGGGGACACTGAAGCTTTCTTT.

The chain uses TRBV5-1 and TRBJ2-2; 10 bases fit TRBD1. Germline V gene data show CDR1 as SGHRS and CDR2 as YFSETQ. The V segment lost 4 bases and the J segment 6 bases; nucleotides outside the gene matches: 3. CDR3 size: 14 residues. CDR3 nucleotide sequence: TGCGCCAGCAGCACGGGACAGGGGTCCGGGGAGCTGTTTTTT. This encodes CASSTGQGSGELFF. Filled out from reference TRBV5-1 and TRBJ2-2, the complete variable domain reads KAGVTQTPRYLIKTRGQQVTLSCSPISGHRSVSWYQQTPGQGLQFLFEYFSETQRNKGNFPGRFSGRQFSNSRSEMNVSTLELGDSALYLCASSTGQGSGELFFGEGSRLTVL.

The V call is TRBV9, the J call TRBJ1-1, with a tentative D call TRBD1 (6 bases). Trimming removed 4 bases at V and 1 base at J, with 11 bases between. Germline assignment: CDR1 SGDLS and CDR2 YYNGEE. There are 14 residues in the CDR3. The CDR3 bases are TGTGCCAGCAGCAGTCCGACAGGGAACACTGAAGCTTTCTTT. Residues: CASSSPTGNTEAFF.

The chain carries TRBV9 and TRBJ1-2; TRBD1 might be the D (5 bases). This CDR3 is 15 amino acids long. V dropped 4 bases and J dropped 5 bases, with 18 bases sitting between them. The germline V gene has CDR1 SGDLS and CDR2 YYNGEE. CDR3 in amino acids: CASSMSGTPSYGYTF. CDR3 in DNA: TGTGCCAGCAGCATGTCCGGGACTCCATCTTATGGCTACACCTTC. Filled out from reference TRBV9 and TRBJ1-2, the complete variable domain reads DSGVTQTPKHLITATGQRVTLRCSPRSGDLSVYWYQQSLDQGLQFLIQYYNGEERAKGNILERFSAQQFPDLHSELNLSSLELGDSALYFCASSMSGTPSYGYTFGSGTRLTVV.

This chain uses TRBV6-5 with TRBJ1-4; the match to TRBD1 covers 9 bases. V lost 6 bases and J lost 6; bases outside the gene matches: 5. The CDR3 is made up of 14 amino acids. Germline-derived CDR1 and CDR2 are MNHEY and SVGAGI. The CDR3 region is CASRYRDRDEKLFF. The CDR3 coding sequence is TGTGCCAGCAGATACCGGGACAGGGATGAAAAACTGTTTTTT.

The chain couples TRBV12-2 to TRBJ2-1; no check of the table's D call, TRBD2, against the DNA was made. TRBV12-2 is a listed pseudogene. The CDR3 sequence is 18 residues long. The DNA for the CDR3 is TGTGCAAGTCGCCGACTAGCGGGGGACCCCCCCCTATACAATGAGCAGTTCTTC. It specifies CASRRLAGDPPLYNEQFF.

The chain couples TRBV9 to TRBJ1-2; maybe TRBD1 (6 bases). V was trimmed by 0 bases and J by 0 bases, leaving 9 bases between them. CDR3 length equals 15 residues. Germline-derived CDR1 and CDR2 are SGDLS and YYNGEE. The DNA for the CDR3 is TGTGCCAGCAGCGTAGCGGACAGACCTAACTATGGCTACACCTTC. Translation: CASSVADRPNYGYTF.

The chain is built from TRBV27 and TRBJ1-1, with 8 bases matching TRBD1. This CDR3 is built from 15 residues. Germline V gene lookup returns CDR1 MNHEY and CDR2 SMNVEV (reference sequence). The V gene end was trimmed by 3 bases and the J gene end by 4 bases; junction bases not matched to a gene: 7. The CDR3 reads CASSLAQGAATEAFF. CDR3 DNA sequence: TGTGCCAGCAGTTTGGCGCAGGGGGCGGCCACTGAAGCTTTCTTT.

The rearrangement uses TRBV7-2 and TRBJ1-6; 8 bases match TRBD1. Germline V gene lookup returns CDR1 SGHTA and CDR2 FQGNSA. J gave up 14 bases and V 5 bases, and 8 bases lay outside the gene matches. The CDR3 is 13 residues long. The CDR3 DNA sequence: TGTGCCAGCAGCCCCGGACAGGGTCTGACCCTCCACTTT. It encodes CASSPGQGLTLHF.

In this sample, this clone turned up a few times. The V and J genes are TRBV6-5 and TRBJ2-2; D is uncertain. The V end was cut by 5 bases, the J end by 3 bases, with 10 bases between. CDR1 is MNHEY and CDR2 is SVGAGI in the germline V gene. The length of the CDR3 is 14 residues. Here the CDR3 DNA reads TGTGCCAGCAGTACGGTTTTGCACACCGGGGAGCTGTTTTTT. Translation: CASSTVLHTGELFF.

The V call is TRBV25-1, the J call TRBJ2-5; 9 bases are a match to TRBD1. CDR1 and CDR2 from the germline V gene are MGHDK and SYGVNS. The CDR3 totals 15 residues. With V trimmed by 3 bases and J by 3 bases, 5 bases remained unmatched. CDR3 nucleotides: TGTGCCAGCAGTGATAGGAGGACAGGGGAAGAGACCCAGTACTTC. It translates to CASSDRRTGEETQYF.

This clone has at least ten counts. The V and J genes are TRBV7-2 and TRBJ2-1, with D perhaps TRBD1 (5 bases). Germline CDR1 is SGHTA and CDR2 is FQGNSA. This CDR3 has 15 amino acids. V was trimmed by 2 bases and J by 5 bases, leaving 13 bases between them. Here the CDR3 DNA reads TGTGCCAGCAGCTTATATCCAGGGAATAACAATGAGCAGTTCTTC. It specifies CASSLYPGNNNEQFF.

This chain connects TRBV11-1 to TRBJ2-5; weak D call: TRBD2 (7 bases). The length of the CDR3 is 12 residues. V was trimmed by 6 bases and J by 7 bases, leaving 12 bases between them. Germline V gene sequence: CDR1 SGHAT, CDR2 FQDESV (reference sequence). Here the CDR3 reads CASRAGEGTQYF. CDR3 sequence (DNA): TGTGCCAGCAGGGCAGGGGAGGGGACCCAGTACTTC.